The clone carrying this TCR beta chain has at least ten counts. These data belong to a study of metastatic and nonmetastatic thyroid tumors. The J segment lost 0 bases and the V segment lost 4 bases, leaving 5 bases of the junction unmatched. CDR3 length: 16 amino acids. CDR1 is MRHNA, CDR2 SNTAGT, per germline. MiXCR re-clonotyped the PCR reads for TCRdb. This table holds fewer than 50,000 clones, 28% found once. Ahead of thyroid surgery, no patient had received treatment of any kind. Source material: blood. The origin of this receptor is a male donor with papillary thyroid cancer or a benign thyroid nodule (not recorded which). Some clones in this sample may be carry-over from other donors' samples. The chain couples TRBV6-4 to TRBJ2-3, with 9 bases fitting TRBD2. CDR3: CASSARLAESTDTQYF. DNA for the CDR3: TGTGCCAGCAGTGCCAGACTAGCGGAAAGCACAGATACGCAGTATTTT.